Sequencing of this TCR beta chain was carried out in a study of beta chain features in type 1 diabetes. Study-wide points: Type 1 diabetes patients had TCRB CDR3s that were shorter (moderately but significantly so) in all four CD4+ subsets.

This clone has just a few counts. The antigen is not known. Sequenced material consisted of expressed TCRB transcripts (all of the isolated RNA was reverse transcribed). Sequencing used immunoSEQ multiplex PCR; TCRdb keeps in-frame clones, though not all of them. The sample contains around 250,000 clones, roughly a quarter of which appear only once. V dropped 10 bases and J dropped 5; count of bases not matched to a gene: 7. The CDR3 sequence is 13 residues long. Germline CDR1 and CDR2: ENHRY and SYGVKD. The TCR was taken from a woman in her twenties or thirties with type 1 diabetes. V is TRBV10-3 and J is TRBJ2-1; 8 bases match TRBD2. Sequenced sample: naive CD4+ T cells from blood. CDR3 region: CATRLAPNNEQFF. The DNA of the CDR3 is TGTGCCACCCGACTAGCGCCGAACAATGAGCAGTTCTTC.